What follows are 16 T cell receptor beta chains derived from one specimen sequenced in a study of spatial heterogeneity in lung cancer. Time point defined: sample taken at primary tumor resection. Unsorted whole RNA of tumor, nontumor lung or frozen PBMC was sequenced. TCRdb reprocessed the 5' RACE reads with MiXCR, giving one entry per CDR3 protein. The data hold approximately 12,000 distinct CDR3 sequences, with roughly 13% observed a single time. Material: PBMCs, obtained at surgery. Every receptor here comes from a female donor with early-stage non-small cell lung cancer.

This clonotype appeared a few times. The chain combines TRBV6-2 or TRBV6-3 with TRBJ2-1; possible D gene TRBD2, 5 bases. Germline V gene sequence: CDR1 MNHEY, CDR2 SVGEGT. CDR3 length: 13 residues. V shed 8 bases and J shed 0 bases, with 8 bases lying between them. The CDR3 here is CASGGSSYNEQFF. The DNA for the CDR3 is TGTGCCAGCGGAGGCAGCTCCTACAATGAGCAGTTCTTC.

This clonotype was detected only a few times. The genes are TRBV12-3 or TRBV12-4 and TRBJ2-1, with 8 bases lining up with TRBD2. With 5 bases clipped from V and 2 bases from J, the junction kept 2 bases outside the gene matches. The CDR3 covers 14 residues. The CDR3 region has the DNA TGTGCCAGCAGTCGTAGCGGGACCTACAATGAGCAGTTCTTC. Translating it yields CASSRSGTYNEQFF.

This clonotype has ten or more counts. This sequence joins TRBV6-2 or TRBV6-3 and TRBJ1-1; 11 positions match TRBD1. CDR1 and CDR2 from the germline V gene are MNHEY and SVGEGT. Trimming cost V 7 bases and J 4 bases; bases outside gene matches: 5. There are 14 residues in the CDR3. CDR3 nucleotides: TGTGCCAGCACTCCGGGACAGGGGGGCACTGAAGCTTTCTTT. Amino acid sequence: CASTPGQGGTEAFF.

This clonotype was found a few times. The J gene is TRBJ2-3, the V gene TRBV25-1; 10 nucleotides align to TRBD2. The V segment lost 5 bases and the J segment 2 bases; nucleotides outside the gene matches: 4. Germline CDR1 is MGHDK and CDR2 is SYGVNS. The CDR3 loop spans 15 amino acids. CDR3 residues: CASSTLAGLTDTQYF. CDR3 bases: TGTGCCAGCAGTACACTAGCGGGGCTCACAGATACGCAGTATTTT.

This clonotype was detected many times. The CDR3 sequence is CASRTRMTGGSGNTIYF. As DNA, the CDR3 is TGTGCCAGCAGAACCCGTATGACAGGGGGATCTGGAAACACCATATATTTT. The chain carries TRBV28 and TRBJ1-3; 9 bases map to TRBD1. Trimming took 6 bases from V and 1 from J; bases not matched to a gene: 10. Germline CDR1 reads MDHEN; CDR2 reads SYDVKM. The CDR3 contains 17 residues.

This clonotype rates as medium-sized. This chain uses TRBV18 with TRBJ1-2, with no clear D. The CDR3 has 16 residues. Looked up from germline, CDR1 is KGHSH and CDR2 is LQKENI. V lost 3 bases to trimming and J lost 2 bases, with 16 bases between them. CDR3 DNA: TGTGCCAGCTCACCGGAAACACGGAGCAGCAACTATGGCTACACCTTC. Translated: CASSPETRSSNYGYTF.

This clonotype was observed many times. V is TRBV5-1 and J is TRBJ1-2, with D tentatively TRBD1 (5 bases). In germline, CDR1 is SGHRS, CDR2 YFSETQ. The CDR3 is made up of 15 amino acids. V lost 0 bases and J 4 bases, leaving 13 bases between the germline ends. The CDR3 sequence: CASSLAGGDGYGYTF. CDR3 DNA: TGCGCCAGCAGCTTGGCCGGGGGAGACGGCTATGGCTACACCTTC.

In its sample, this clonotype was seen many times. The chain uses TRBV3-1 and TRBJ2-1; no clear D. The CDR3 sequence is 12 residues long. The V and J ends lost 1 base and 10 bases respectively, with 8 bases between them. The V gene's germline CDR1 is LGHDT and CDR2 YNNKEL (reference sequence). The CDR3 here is CASSQGLSEQFF. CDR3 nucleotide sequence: TGTGCCAGCAGCCAAGGTCTGTCAGAGCAGTTCTTC.

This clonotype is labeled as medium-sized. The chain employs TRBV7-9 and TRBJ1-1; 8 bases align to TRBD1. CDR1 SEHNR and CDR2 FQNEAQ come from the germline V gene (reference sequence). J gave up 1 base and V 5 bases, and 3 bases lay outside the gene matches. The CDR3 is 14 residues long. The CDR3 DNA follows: TGTGCCAGCAGCCGGCAGGGGGCGAACACTGAAGCTTTCTTT. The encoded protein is CASSRQGANTEAFF.

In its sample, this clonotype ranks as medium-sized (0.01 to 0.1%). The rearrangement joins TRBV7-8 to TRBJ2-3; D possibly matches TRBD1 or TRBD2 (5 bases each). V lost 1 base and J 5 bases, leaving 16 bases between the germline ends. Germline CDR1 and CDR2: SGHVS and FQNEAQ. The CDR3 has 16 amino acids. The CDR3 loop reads CASSLVGRERGDTQYF. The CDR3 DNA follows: TGTGCCAGCAGCTTAGTAGGCAGGGAGCGAGGAGATACGCAGTATTTT.

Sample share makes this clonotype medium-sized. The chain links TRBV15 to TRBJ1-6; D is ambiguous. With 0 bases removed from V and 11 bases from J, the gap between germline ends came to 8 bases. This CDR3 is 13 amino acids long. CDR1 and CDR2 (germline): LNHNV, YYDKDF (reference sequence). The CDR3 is CATSREDGTPLHF. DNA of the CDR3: TGTGCCACCAGCAGAGAAGACGGAACACCCCTCCACTTT. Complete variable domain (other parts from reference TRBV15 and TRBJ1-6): DAMVIQNPRYQVTQFGKPVTLSCSQTLNHNVMYWYQQKSSQAPKLLFHYYDKDFNNEADTPDNFQSRRPNTSFCFLDIRSPGLGDTAMYLCATSREDGTPLHFGNGTRLTVT.

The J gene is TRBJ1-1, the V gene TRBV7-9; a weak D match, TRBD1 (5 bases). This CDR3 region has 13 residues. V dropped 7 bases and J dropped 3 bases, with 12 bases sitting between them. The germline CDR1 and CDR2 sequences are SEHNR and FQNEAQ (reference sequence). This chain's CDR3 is CASIRDAHTEAFF. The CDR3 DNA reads TGTGCCAGCATTCGGGACGCCCACACTGAAGCTTTCTTT.

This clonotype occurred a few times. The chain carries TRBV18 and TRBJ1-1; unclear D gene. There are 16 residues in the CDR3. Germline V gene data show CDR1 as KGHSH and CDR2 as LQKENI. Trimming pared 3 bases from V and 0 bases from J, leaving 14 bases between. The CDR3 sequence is CASSPPASVMNTEAFF. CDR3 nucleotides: TGTGCCAGCTCACCCCCCGCTTCAGTGATGAACACTGAAGCTTTCTTT. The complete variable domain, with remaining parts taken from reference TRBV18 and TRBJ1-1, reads NAGVMQNPRHLVRRRGQEARLRCSPMKGHSHVYWYRQLPEEGLKFMVYLQKENIIDESGMPKERFSAEFPKEGPSILRIQQVVRGDSAAYFCASSPPASVMNTEAFFGQGTRLTVV.

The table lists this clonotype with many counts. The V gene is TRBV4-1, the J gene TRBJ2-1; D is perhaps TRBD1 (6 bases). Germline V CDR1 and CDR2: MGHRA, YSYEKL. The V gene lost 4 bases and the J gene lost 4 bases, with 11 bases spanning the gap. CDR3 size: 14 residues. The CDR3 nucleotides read TGCGCCAGCAGCCCCGGACAGATTTACAATGAGCAGTTCTTC. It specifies CASSPGQIYNEQFF.

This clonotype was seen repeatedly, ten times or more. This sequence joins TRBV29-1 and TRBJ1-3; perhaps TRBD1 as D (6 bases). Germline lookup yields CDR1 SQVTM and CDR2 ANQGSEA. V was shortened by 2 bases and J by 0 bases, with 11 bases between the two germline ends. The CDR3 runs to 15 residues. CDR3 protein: CSVEQGRSSGNTIYF. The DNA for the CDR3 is TGCAGCGTTGAACAGGGGCGAAGCTCTGGAAACACCATATATTTT. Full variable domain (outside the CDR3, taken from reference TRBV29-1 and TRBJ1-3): SAVISQKPSRDICQRGTSLTIQCQVDSQVTMMFWYRQQPGQSLTLIATANQGSEATYESGFVIDKFPISRPNLTFSTLTVSNMSPEDSSIYLCSVEQGRSSGNTIYFGEGSWLTVV.

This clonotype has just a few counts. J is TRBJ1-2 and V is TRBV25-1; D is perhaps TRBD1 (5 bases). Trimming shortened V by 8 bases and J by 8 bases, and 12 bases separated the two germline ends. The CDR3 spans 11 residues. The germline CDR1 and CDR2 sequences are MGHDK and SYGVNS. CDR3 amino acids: CASGVGVGYTF. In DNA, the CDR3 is TGTGCCAGCGGAGTGGGGGTCGGCTACACCTTC.